This T cell receptor (beta chain) comes out of a study of shared clonotypes between healthy human individuals. CDR3 length: 17 residues. CDR1 is SGHDN and CDR2 is FVKESK in the germline V gene. Unmatched junction bases numbered 7, after V lost 0 bases and J lost 4 bases. Terminally differentiated effector memory CD45RA+ cells were excluded from the naive CD8 cells, which were CD45RO-negative and positively selected for CCR7. Using immunoSEQ multiplex PCR, the repertoire was profiled, and TCRdb retains in-frame clones only, with some absent. Of more than 2 million clones listed, roughly 94% were seen once; the top ten hold around 1.1%.

The chain has TRBV14 and TRBJ1-4, with 8 bases fitting TRBD1. The TCR was taken from a man aged 18 to 30 in good health. The sequenced sample was naive CD8+ T cells sorted from blood. CDR3 sequence (DNA): TGTGCCAGCAGCCAAGACCTAGGACAGGGACTTAATGAAAAACTGTTTTTT. Translated: CASSQDLGQGLNEKLFF. Together with reference TRBV14 and TRBJ1-4, the CDR3 gives the full variable domain: EAGVTQFPSHSVIEKGQTVTLRCDPISGHDNLYWYRRVMGKEIKFLLHFVKESKQDESGMPNNRFLAERTGGTYSTLKVQPAELEDSGVYFCASSQDLGQGLNEKLFFGSGTQLSVL.